This T cell receptor (beta chain) was observed in a study of blood T cell repertoires in COVID-19. Overall study context: Researchers got acute and convalescent COVID-19 samples from the United States, Italy and Spain.

Authors' processing steps: Estimation of nucleated cell counts was performed using reference gene primer amplification. The repertoire was sequenced with immunoSEQ multiplex PCR; TCRdb's copy has only in-frame clones and lacks some. The DNA was the basis for D and trimming; V, J and clone size are from that table. The table has some 300,000 clones, roughly 91% seen once. This clone has more than one count but fewer than ten. Donors of Cohort 3 who recovered were those that had two negative PCRs, clearance, or symptom resolution. The TCR originated in a woman in her 30s who had recovered from COVID-19. Sequencing input: PBMCs or T cells enriched from blood (not recorded which).

The CDR3 region is CASKPGTGVYSNQPQHF. The CDR3 DNA is TGCGCCAGCAAGCCCGGGACAGGGGTTTATAGCAATCAGCCCCAGCATTTT. The chain combines TRBV10-2 with TRBJ1-5; 10 bases are a match to TRBD1. Trimming removed 7 bases from V and 0 bases from J; junction bases left unmatched: 9. This CDR3 is 17 amino acids long. Looked up from germline, CDR1 is WSHSY and CDR2 is SAAADI.